This T cell receptor beta chain was obtained from a study of cytomegalovirus exposure and HLA in healthy donors. At the level of the study: Counted in an early data release were roughly 81 million unique TCRs from HLA-typed donors.

Study-wide results and limits: TCR beta chain V- and J-gene trimming was linked, in a later analysis, to a missense variant in DCLRE1C. 16,951 TCR beta sequences were associated with HLA alleles at 0.05 false discovery rate in a later analysis.

The donors were healthy bone marrow donors. As for this clone: Its antigen remains unknown.

Primers: 60 Vbeta forward and 13 Jbeta reverse. The assay was immunoSEQ multiplex PCR, and TCRdb's table has in-frame clones only and misses some. The sample records 140,000 to 150,000 clones, around a tenth being singletons. The CDR3 covers 15 residues. V was trimmed by 5 bases and J by 0 bases, leaving 14 bases between them. The germline V gene has CDR1 SGHRS and CDR2 YFSETQ. V gene TRBV5-1 combines with J gene TRBJ2-5, with D possibly matching TRBD1 (6 bases). What was sequenced was PBMCs. The TCR comes from a male donor in good health and CMV-seronegative. CDR3 DNA sequence: TGCGCCAGCAGTGTTGTCCAGGGGTACCAAGAGACCCAGTACTTC. This gives the protein CASSVVQGYQETQYF.